This T cell receptor (beta chain) was observed in a study of T cells expressing NK-cell markers. Whole-study context: The sequencing cohort of eight donors included seven HCMV-seropositive individuals and one seronegative individual. Study results and limitations: Five or six donors carried dominant NKG2C+ clonotypes that made up roughly 1.0-8% of their CD8+ T cells. One observes that, in a handful of donors, these clonotypes were also the leading ones within the CD3+CD56-NKG2C+ fraction.

This CDR3 has 13 amino acids. Per the germline V gene, CDR1 is MNHEY and CDR2 is SMNVEV (reference sequence). TCRdb re-called the 5' RACE reads and shows each CDR3 protein once, DNA omitted. The listing records 400,000 to 500,000 distinct CDR3 sequences. A remark on this clonotype: The antigen is undetermined.

Source material: blood T cells: a sorted CD56 or NKG2C T cell subset, CD4+ or CD8+ T cells, or bulk PBMC T cells (not recorded which). This chain uses TRBV27 with TRBJ2-1. The receptor's source is a woman between 18 and 75 years old in good health. The CDR3: CASSLLGTNEQFF.